One TCR beta chain is described in this entry. Its matching antigen is unknown. The CDR3 is 13 amino acids. Germline CDR1 and CDR2: SQVTM and ANQGSEA. With 4 bases clipped from V and 4 bases from J, the junction kept 4 bases outside the gene matches. The entry originates in a study of memory CD4+ T cells and cytomegalovirus serostatus. Study context: This sample comes from healthy Belgian adults, about nine CMV seropositive, approximately 25 seronegative.

Study-wide findings and caveats: Each of 65 to 75 CMV-associated TCRbeta sequences occurred in one to five individuals.

The sort gate was single viable CD3+CD4+CD8-CD45RO+ cells for memory CD4+ T cells. Positive selection with CD4 microbeads enriched total CD4+ T cells. Original methodology: Out-of-frame sequences were removed, leaving a few million distinct TCRbeta sequences. Profiled with immunoSEQ multiplex PCR; TCRdb holds only in-frame clones, not every one. V, J and clone size are those of that table, while D and trimming were read from the DNA. Of over 65,000 clones listed, roughly 80% are singletons. The gene calls are TRBV29-1 and TRBJ1-5, with 7 bases lining up with TRBD1. The receptor was derived from an adult in good health and CMV-seropositive. Sequenced input: memory CD4+ T cells from blood. The CDR3 here is CSVVGQPNQPQHF. The CDR3 DNA reads TGCAGCGTTGTGGGACAGCCTAATCAGCCCCAGCATTTT.